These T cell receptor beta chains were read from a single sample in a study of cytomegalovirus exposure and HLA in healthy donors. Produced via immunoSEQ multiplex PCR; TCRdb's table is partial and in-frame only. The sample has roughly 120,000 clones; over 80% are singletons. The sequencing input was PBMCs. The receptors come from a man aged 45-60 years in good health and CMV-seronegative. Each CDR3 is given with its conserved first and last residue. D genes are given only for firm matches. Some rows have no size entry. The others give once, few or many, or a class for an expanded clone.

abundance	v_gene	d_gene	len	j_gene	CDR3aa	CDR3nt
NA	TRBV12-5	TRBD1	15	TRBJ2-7	CASAAGGQGFYEQYF	TGTGCTAGTGCCGCCGGCGGACAGGGATTCTACGAGCAGTACTTC
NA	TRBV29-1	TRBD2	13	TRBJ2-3	CSVESGVGDTQYF	TGCAGCGTGGAGAGCGGGGTCGGTGATACGCAGTATTTT
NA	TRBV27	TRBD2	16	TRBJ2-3	CASRRRTSGFTDTQYF	TGTGCCAGCAGGCGTCGGACTAGCGGTTTCACAGATACGCAGTATTTT
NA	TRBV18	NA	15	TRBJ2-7	CASSPSGGLSYEQYF	TGTGCCAGCTCACCCTCTGGGGGACTGAGCTACGAGCAGTACTTC
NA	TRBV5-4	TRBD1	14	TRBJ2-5	CASSTGTGSETQYF	TGTGCCAGCAGCACCGGGACAGGGTCAGAGACCCAGTACTTC
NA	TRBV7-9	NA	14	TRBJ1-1	CASSPGLGITEAFF	TGTGCCAGCAGCCCGGGTCTCGGGATTACTGAAGCTTTCTTT
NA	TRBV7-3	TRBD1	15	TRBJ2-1	CASRSVGTGGYEQFF	TGTGCCAGCAGGTCCGTCGGGACAGGGGGCTATGAGCAGTTCTTC
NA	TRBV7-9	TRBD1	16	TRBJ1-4	CASSLANRDRNEKLFF	TGTGCCAGCAGCTTAGCGAACCGGGACAGGAATGAAAAACTGTTTTTT
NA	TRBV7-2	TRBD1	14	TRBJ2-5	CASGRDRGPETQYF	TGTGCCAGCGGCCGGGACAGGGGGCCGGAGACCCAGTACTTC
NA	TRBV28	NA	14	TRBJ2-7	CASLGGADSYEQYF	TGTGCCAGCCTTGGGGGGGCCGACTCCTACGAGCAGTACTTC
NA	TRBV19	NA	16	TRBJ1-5	CASSIDLEPLWQPQHF	TGTGCCAGTAGTATAGATTTAGAGCCTTTGTGGCAGCCCCAGCATTTT
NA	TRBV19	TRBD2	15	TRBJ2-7	CASSPLPSGGYEQYF	TGTGCCAGTAGTCCACTGCCCAGCGGGGGGTACGAGCAGTACTTC
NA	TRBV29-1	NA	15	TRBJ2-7	CSVVFDSYSPWEQYF	TGCAGCGTAGTTTTCGACAGTTATTCTCCGTGGGAGCAGTACTTC
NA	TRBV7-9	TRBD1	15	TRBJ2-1	CSSSFRDRGLNEQFF	TGTTCCAGCAGCTTCCGGGACAGGGGTCTCAATGAGCAGTTCTTC
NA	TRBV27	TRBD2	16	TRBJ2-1	CASRTPRTSVYNEQFF	TGTGCCAGCAGAACACCGAGGACTAGCGTATACAATGAGCAGTTCTTC
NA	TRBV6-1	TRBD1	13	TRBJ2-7	CASRQGGFYEQYF	TGTGCCAGCAGACAGGGGGGTTTCTACGAGCAGTACTTC
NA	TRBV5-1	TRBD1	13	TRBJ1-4	CASRVGQNEKLFF	TGCGCCAGCAGAGTGGGACAGAATGAAAAACTGTTTTTT
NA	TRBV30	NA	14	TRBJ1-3	CAWGEVGPGNTIYF	TGTGCCTGGGGGGAGGTGGGACCAGGAAACACCATATATTTT
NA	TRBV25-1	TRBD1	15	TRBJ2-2	CASRAGTGLSGELFF	TGTGCCAGCAGAGCCGGGACAGGGTTGAGCGGGGAGCTGTTTTTT
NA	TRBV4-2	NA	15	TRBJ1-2	CASSRGEGIGYGYTF	TGTGCCAGCAGCCGTGGGGAGGGGATAGGCTATGGCTACACCTTC
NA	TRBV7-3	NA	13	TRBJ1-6	CASSLTEGSPLHF	TGTGCCAGCAGCCTAACGGAGGGTTCACCCCTCCACTTT
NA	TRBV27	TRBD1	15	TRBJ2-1	CASRDRTGEGNEQFF	TGTGCCAGCAGGGATCGGACAGGGGAGGGCAATGAGCAGTTCTTC
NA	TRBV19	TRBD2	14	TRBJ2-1	CASTGTSGRNEQFF	TGTGCCAGTACAGGGACTAGCGGGCGGAATGAGCAGTTCTTC
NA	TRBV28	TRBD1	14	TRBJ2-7	CASSLGQGTYEQYF	TGTGCCAGCAGCCTGGGACAGGGAACCTACGAGCAGTACTTC
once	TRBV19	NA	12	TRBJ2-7	CASQDSNYEQYF	TGTGCCAGCCAGGACAGCAACTACGAGCAGTACTTC
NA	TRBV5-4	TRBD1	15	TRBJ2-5	CASSLQSGGGETQYF	TGTGCCAGCAGCCTGCAGTCAGGGGGTGGGGAGACCCAGTACTTC
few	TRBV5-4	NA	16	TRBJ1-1	CASSLFAKGEATEAFF	TGTGCCAGCAGCCTCTTTGCGAAAGGGGAGGCCACTGAAGCTTTCTTT
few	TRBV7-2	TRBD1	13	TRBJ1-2	CASSLGQGGGYTF	TGTGCCAGCAGCCTAGGACAGGGAGGTGGCTACACCTTC